Listed here are 4 T cell receptor beta chains from one sample, sequenced in a study of preoperative IRX-2 immunotherapy in early breast cancer. TCRdb's copy holds only in-frame clones and misses some; the assay was immunoSEQ multiplex PCR. The sample carries about 38,000 clones, 80% to 90% recorded once. Treatment reported: preoperative locoregional IRX-2 cytokine immunotherapy. The sequencing here drew on lymph node tissue, taken after IRX-2 immunotherapy. All receptors come from a human donor with breast cancer.

This clone was counted once. V gene TRBV1 combines with J gene TRBJ1-2. TRBV1 is a pseudogene. CDR3 length: 14 amino acids. CDR3 in amino acids: CASSNGPTSYGYTF. For the CDR3, the DNA is TGCGCCAGCAGCAATGGACCAACCAGCTATGGCTACACCTTC.

In this sample, this clone turned up a few times. The chain combines TRBV19 with TRBJ1-2; the D gene is possibly TRBD1 (6 bases). The CDR3 spans 13 residues. Germline V gives CDR1 LNHDA, CDR2 SQIVND (reference sequence). V was trimmed by 8 bases and J by 6 bases, leaving 16 bases between them. The CDR3 region is CASRGGAVHGYTF. CDR3 DNA: TGTGCCAGTCGGGGGGGGGCAGTGCATGGCTACACCTTC.

The chain recombines TRBV19 with TRBJ1-1; TRBD1 matches at 8 bases. The CDR3 runs to 14 residues. Germline CDR1 reads LNHDA; CDR2 reads SQIVND (reference sequence). V lost 4 bases to trimming and J lost 1 base; unmatched junction nucleotides: 2. CDR3 sequence reads: CASSTGTGNTEAFF. CDR3 DNA: TGTGCCAGTAGTACAGGGACAGGGAACACTGAAGCTTTCTTT.

This clone was counted once. V gene TRBV7-5 combines with J gene TRBJ2-1; the table's D call, TRBD2, was not checked against the DNA. TRBV7-5 is tagged as a pseudogene. The CDR3 has 16 amino acids. As DNA, the CDR3 is TGTGCCAGCAGCCGGGAGGCGGTAGGGCTCGAAAATGAGCAGTTCTTC. This gives the protein CASSREAVGLENEQFF.